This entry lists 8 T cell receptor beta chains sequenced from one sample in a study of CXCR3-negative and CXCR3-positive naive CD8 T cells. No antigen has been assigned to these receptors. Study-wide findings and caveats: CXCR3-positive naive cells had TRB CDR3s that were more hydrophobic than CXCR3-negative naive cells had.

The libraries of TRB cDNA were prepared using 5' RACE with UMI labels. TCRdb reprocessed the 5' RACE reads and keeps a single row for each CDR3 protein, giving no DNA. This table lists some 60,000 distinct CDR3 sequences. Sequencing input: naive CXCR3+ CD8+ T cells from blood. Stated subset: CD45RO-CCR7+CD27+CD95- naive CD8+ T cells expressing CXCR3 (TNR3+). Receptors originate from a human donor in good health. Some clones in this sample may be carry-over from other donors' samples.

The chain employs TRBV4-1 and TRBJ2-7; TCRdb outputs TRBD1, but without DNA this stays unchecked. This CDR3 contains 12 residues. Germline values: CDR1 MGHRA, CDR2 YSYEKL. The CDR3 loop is CASSPDRGEQYF.

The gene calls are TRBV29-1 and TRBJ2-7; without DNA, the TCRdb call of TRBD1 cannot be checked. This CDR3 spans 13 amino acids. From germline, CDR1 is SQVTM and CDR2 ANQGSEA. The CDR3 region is CGGGLAELGEQYF.

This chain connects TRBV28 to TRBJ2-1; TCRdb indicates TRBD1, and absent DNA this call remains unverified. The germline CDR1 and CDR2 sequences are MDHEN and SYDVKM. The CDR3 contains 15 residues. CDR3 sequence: CASSLAPQGVNEQFF.

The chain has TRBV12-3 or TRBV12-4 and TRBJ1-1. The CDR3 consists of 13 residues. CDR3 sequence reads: CASSLGLYTEAFF.

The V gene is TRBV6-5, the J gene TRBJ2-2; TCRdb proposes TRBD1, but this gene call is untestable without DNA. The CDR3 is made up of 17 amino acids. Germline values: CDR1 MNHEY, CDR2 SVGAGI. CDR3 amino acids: CASSYSVVQGLPGELFF.

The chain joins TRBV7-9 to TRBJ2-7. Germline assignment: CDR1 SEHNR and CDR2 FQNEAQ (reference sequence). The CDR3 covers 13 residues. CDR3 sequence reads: CASSLEGNVEQYF.

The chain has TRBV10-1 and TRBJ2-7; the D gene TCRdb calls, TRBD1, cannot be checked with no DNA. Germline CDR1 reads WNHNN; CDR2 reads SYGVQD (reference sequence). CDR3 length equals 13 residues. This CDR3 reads CASRRESSYEQYF.

The CDR3 protein is CASSQDLPSGAGGPNEQFF. V is TRBV14 and J is TRBJ2-1; TCRdb gives TRBD2 as the D gene, but with no DNA this cannot be confirmed. Germline V CDR1 and CDR2: SGHDN, FVKESK. CDR3 size: 19 residues. Full variable domain (rest looked up from reference TRBV14 and TRBJ2-1): EAGVTQFPSHSVIEKGQTVTLRCDPISGHDNLYWYRRVMGKEIKFLLHFVKESKQDESGMPNNRFLAERTGGTYSTLKVQPAELEDSGVYFCASSQDLPSGAGGPNEQFFGPGTRLTVL.